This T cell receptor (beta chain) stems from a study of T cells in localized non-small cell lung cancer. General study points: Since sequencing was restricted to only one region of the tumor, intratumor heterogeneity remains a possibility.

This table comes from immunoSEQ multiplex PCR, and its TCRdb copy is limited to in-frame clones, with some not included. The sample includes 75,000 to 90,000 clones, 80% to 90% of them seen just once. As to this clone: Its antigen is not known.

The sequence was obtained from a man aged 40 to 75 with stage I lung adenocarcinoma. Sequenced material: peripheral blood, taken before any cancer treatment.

The CDR3 sequence is CASSLQHGSSYNEQFF. In DNA, the CDR3 is TGTGCCAGCAGCTTACAACACGGGAGCTCCTACAATGAGCAGTTCTTC. This rearrangement joins TRBV7-3 to TRBJ2-1, with D possibly being TRBD2 (6 bases). This CDR3 is built from 16 residues. Per the germline V gene, CDR1 is SGHTA and CDR2 is FQGTGA. V was shortened by 2 bases and J by 0 bases, with 11 bases between the two germline ends.